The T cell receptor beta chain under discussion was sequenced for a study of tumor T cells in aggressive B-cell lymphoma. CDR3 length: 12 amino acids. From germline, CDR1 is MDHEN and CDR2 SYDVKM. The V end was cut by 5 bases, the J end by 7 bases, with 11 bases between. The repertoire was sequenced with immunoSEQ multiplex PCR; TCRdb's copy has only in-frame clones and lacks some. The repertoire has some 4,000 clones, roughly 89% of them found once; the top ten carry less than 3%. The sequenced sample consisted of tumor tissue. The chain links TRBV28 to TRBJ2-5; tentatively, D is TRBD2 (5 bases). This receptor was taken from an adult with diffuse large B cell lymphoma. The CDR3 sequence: CASSLPRGTQYF. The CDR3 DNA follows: TGTGCCAGCAGTCTCCCCCGGGGGACCCAGTACTTC.